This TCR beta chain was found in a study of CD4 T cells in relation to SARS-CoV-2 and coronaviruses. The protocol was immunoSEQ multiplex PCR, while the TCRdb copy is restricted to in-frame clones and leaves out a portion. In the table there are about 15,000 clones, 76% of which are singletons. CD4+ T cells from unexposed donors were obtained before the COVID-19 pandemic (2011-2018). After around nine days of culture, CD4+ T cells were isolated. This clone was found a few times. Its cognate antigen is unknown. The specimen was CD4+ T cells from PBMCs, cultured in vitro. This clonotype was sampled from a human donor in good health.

CDR3 amino acids: CAWSVGFMNTEAFF. CDR3 DNA sequence: TGTGCCTGGAGTGTGGGCTTCATGAACACTGAAGCTTTCTTT. The chain has TRBV30 and TRBJ1-1; no definite D call. Trimming pared 0 bases from V and 0 bases from J, leaving 8 bases between. Germline assignment: CDR1 GTSNPN and CDR2 SVGIG (reference sequence). CDR3 length equals 14 residues.